The clone carrying this T cell receptor (beta chain) was seen just once. Baseline was the first blood sampling point, followed by cycle 4 day 1 and cycle 7 day 1. Profiling relied on immunoSEQ multiplex PCR, and the TCRdb table lists in-frame clones only, not all of them. The top ten hold about 28% of the sample, which has 50,000 or so clones, more than 85% seen once. The germline V and J ends were trimmed by 3 bases and 6 bases, with 13 bases remaining between them. The CDR3 runs 13 residues. In germline, CDR1 is SGHNT, CDR2 YYREEE (reference sequence). The data were obtained in a study of OX40 agonist ivuxolimab in advanced cancers.

The J gene is TRBJ2-7, the V gene TRBV5-4; no clear D. The specimen comprised CD4+ or CD8+ T cells sorted from blood, sampled in a trial of the OX40 agonist ivuxolimab. The sequence was obtained from an adult with an advanced solid tumor such as melanoma, head and neck, liver or kidney cancer. The CDR3 bases are TGTGCCAGCAGCTCCCGGGCCCTGGGCGAGCAGTACTTC. Translated: CASSSRALGEQYF.